This TCR beta chain appears in the sequencing data of a study of blood T cell repertoires in COVID-19. As for the study in general: Whether acute or convalescent, the COVID-19 samples came from the United States, Italy and Spain.

Libraries were prepared by immunoSEQ multiplex PCR; TCRdb keeps only in-frame clonotypes and omits some of them. The data hold 250,000 to 300,000 clones, with 84% observed a single time. The participants were between roughly 18 and 90 years old and came from fewer than 25 US areas. Among Cohort 3 donors, those recovered had two negative PCRs, clearance, or symptom resolution. The CDR3 is made up of 17 amino acids. Germline V gene sequence: CDR1 LNHDA, CDR2 SQIVND (reference sequence). V dropped 0 bases and J dropped 0 bases, with 12 bases sitting between them. The rearrangement links TRBV19 to TRBJ2-1; weak D call: TRBD2 (6 bases). The TCR originated in a man over 45 who had recovered from COVID-19. The sequenced sample was PBMCs or T cells enriched from blood (not recorded which). The CDR3 region is CASSIERTILSYNEQFF. As DNA, the CDR3 is TGTGCCAGTAGTATAGAGAGGACTATCCTCTCCTACAATGAGCAGTTCTTC.